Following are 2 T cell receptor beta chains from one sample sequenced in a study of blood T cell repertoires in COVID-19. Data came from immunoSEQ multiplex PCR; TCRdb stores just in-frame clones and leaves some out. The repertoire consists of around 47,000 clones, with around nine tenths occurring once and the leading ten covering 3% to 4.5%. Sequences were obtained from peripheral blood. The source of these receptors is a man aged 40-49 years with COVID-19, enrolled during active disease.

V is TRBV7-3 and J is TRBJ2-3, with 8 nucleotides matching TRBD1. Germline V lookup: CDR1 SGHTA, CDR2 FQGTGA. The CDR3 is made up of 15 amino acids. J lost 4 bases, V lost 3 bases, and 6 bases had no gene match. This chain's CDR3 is CASSFGQGGSDTQYF. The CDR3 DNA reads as TGTGCCAGCAGCTTCGGACAGGGCGGTTCAGATACGCAGTATTTT.

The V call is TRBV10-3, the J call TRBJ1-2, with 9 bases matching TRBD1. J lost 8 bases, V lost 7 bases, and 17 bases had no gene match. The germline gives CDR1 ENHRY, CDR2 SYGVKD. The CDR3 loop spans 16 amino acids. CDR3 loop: CAITPGGTGQAGGYTF. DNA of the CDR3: TGTGCCATCACCCCCGGCGGGACAGGGCAGGCGGGGGGCTACACCTTC.